Listed here is a single T cell receptor beta chain. This entry is derived from a study of early T cells in non-severe SARS-CoV-2 infection. Study background: Chains from this unsorted whole-blood bulk RNA could not be paired.

Each single cDNA molecule received a unique molecular identifier. TCRdb passed the 5' RACE reads through MiXCR, listing each CDR3 protein once. This repertoire shows 55,000 to 80,000 distinct CDR3 sequences, 7% to 10% found once; its top ten account for roughly 13%. The receptor was isolated from an adult who was a healthcare worker with PCR-confirmed SARS-CoV-2 infection or an uninfected control (not recorded which). Source: whole blood, taken at baseline.

CDR3 in DNA: TGCAGTGCAGAGGGGGCCCCGCGGAACACCATATATTTT. It is translated as CSAEGAPRNTIYF. The chain combines TRBV20-1 with TRBJ1-3; the match to TRBD1 covers 7 bases. Unmatched junction bases numbered 9, after V lost 6 bases and J lost 7 bases. This CDR3 is built from 13 residues. In germline, CDR1 is DFQATT, CDR2 SNEGSKA (reference sequence).